This TCR beta chain comes out of a study of T cell responses to AZD1222 COVID-19 vaccine. Findings and caveats of the study: Baseline serology detected seropositivity in only a handful of AZD1222 recipients. Spike-specific TCR breadth and depth were elevated following two AZD1222 doses.

Profiled with immunoSEQ multiplex PCR; TCRdb holds only in-frame clones, not every one. The table includes 42,000 or so clones, 88% detected once. Comments on this clone: Antigen specificity is unknown.

The V gene end was trimmed by 3 bases and the J gene end by 4 bases; junction bases not matched to a gene: 3. Per germline, CDR1 SGHNT and CDR2 YYREEE (reference sequence). The CDR3 covers 14 residues. This chain connects TRBV5-4 to TRBJ1-3; 8 bases agree with TRBD1. The source of this sequence is an adult who received the MenACWY meningococcal vaccine as a control. The source was peripheral blood, collected 28 days after the second dose of the MenACWY control vaccine. CDR3 loop: CASSYRGAGNTIYF. CDR3 sequence (DNA): TGTGCCAGCAGCTACAGGGGGGCCGGAAACACCATATATTTT.